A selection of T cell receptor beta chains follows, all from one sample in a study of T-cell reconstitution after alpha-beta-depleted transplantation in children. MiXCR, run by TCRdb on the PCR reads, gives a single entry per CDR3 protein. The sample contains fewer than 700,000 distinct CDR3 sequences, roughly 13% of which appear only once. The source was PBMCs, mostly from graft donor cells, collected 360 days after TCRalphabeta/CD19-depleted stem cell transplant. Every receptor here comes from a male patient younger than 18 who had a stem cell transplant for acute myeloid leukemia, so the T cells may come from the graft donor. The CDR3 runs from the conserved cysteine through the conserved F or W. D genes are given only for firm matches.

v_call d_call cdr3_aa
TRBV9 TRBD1 CASSATGESTDTQYF
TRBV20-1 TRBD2 CSAPGTSLETQYF
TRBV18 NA CASSPRPTPYEQYF
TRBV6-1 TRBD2 CASNPPSGSLEQYF
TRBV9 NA CASSVADSTYEQYF
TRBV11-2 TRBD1 CASSRRQGEAYNEQFF
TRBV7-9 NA CASSLGAGYSYEQYF
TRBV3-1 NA CASSQDVGRGWYEQYF
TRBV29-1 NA CSVVLGRETQYF
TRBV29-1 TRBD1 CSLGQGVSYNEQFF
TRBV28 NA CASSSLGYGYTF
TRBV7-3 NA CASSLTRSEQFF
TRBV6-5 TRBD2 CASSYSLAGQETQYF
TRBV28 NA CASSLWGREHGNTIYF